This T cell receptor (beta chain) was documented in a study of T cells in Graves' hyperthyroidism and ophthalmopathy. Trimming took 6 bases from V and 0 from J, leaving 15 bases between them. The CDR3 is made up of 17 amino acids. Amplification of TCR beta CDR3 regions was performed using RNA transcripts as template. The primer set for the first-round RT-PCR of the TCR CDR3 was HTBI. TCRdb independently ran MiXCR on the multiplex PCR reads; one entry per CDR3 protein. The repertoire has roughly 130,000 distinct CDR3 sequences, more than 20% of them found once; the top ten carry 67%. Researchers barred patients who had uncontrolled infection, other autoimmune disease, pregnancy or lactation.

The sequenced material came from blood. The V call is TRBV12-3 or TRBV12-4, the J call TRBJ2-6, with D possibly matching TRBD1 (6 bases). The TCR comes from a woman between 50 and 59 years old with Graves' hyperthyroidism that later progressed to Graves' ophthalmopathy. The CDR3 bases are TGTGCCAGCAGGGGGACACGGCTGAGCTCTGGGGCCAACGTCCTGACTTTC. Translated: CASRGTRLSSGANVLTF.